This is a list of T cell receptor beta chains from one sample in a study of T cell responses to AZD1222 COVID-19 vaccine. Clones were sequenced by immunoSEQ multiplex PCR, and TCRdb holds only the in-frame ones, with some missing. The table records under 60,000 clones, about 86% of them present only once. Sample: peripheral blood, taken on day 0 of AZD1222 vaccination. All receptors come from an adult in good health. Both conserved end residues are trimmed from each CDR3. Fields, in order: J gene, D gene, V gene, CDR3 protein. A D gene is named only where the DNA matches it firmly.

J gene: TRBJ1-1; D gene: .; V gene: TRBV2; CDR3 protein: ASIPGFQRPNTEAF
J gene: TRBJ1-5; D gene: .; V gene: TRBV7-2; CDR3 protein: ASSLGFRGLDQPQH
J gene: TRBJ1-2; D gene: .; V gene: TRBV27; CDR3 protein: ASSLSLTLAIVYGYT
J gene: TRBJ1-4; D gene: .; V gene: TRBV6-5; CDR3 protein: ASRGGWANEKLF
J gene: TRBJ1-6; D gene: .; V gene: TRBV28; CDR3 protein: ASSSRGTPLH
J gene: TRBJ2-1; D gene: TRBD2; V gene: TRBV28; CDR3 protein: ASRTQAGVVNEQF
J gene: TRBJ1-6; D gene: .; V gene: TRBV4-3; CDR3 protein: ASSQGRLRDSPLH
J gene: TRBJ2-5; D gene: .; V gene: TRBV27; CDR3 protein: ASSPTQEETQY
J gene: TRBJ2-5; D gene: .; V gene: TRBV9; CDR3 protein: ASSVDGTKRETQY
J gene: TRBJ1-1; D gene: .; V gene: TRBV6-5; CDR3 protein: ASRGGPKAF
J gene: TRBJ2-5; D gene: .; V gene: TRBV6-5; CDR3 protein: ASSPKETQY
J gene: TRBJ2-7; D gene: .; V gene: TRBV7-7; CDR3 protein: ASSLGEGAKEQY
J gene: TRBJ1-4; D gene: TRBD1; V gene: TRBV9; CDR3 protein: ASSVASGQVNEKLF
J gene: TRBJ2-7; D gene: TRBD2; V gene: TRBV7-2; CDR3 protein: ASSLGAGGGPYEQY
J gene: TRBJ1-5; D gene: .; V gene: TRBV25-1; CDR3 protein: VANNPNQPQH
J gene: TRBJ1-4; D gene: TRBD1; V gene: TRBV7-2; CDR3 protein: ASSLARDRAEKLF
J gene: TRBJ2-1; D gene: TRBD2; V gene: TRBV5-4; CDR3 protein: ASSQGLTNEQF
J gene: TRBJ2-2; D gene: .; V gene: TRBV7-2; CDR3 protein: ASRRQMNTGELF
J gene: TRBJ2-5; D gene: .; V gene: TRBV2; CDR3 protein: ATRRGGAETQY
J gene: TRBJ1-6; D gene: .; V gene: TRBV14; CDR3 protein: ASSQTGFSPLH
J gene: TRBJ1-1; D gene: .; V gene: TRBV7-3; CDR3 protein: ASSPKRGALTEAF
J gene: TRBJ1-2; D gene: TRBD1; V gene: TRBV25-1; CDR3 protein: ASSEPGQGLGYT
J gene: TRBJ1-5; D gene: .; V gene: TRBV18; CDR3 protein: ASSPVARADQPQH
J gene: TRBJ1-2; D gene: .; V gene: TRBV28; CDR3 protein: ASSPGPVGYT
J gene: TRBJ2-7; D gene: TRBD1; V gene: TRBV5-4; CDR3 protein: ASSSGQGTTYEQY
J gene: TRBJ1-5; D gene: .; V gene: TRBV29-1; CDR3 protein: SVEESGGQPQH
J gene: TRBJ2-7; D gene: TRBD1; V gene: TRBV14; CDR3 protein: ASSLVGTGKDEQY
J gene: TRBJ1-1; D gene: .; V gene: TRBV6-5; CDR3 protein: ASRGQYTEAF
J gene: TRBJ2-2; D gene: .; V gene: TRBV14; CDR3 protein: ASSLRSGELF
J gene: TRBJ2-3; D gene: TRBD1; V gene: TRBV11-2; CDR3 protein: ASSFDRAY
J gene: TRBJ1-1; D gene: .; V gene: TRBV5-1; CDR3 protein: ASSLAGPEAF
J gene: TRBJ2-7; D gene: .; V gene: TRBV6-5; CDR3 protein: ASSPFRASRPEQY
J gene: TRBJ2-1; D gene: .; V gene: TRBV15; CDR3 protein: ATSLGVSNEQF
J gene: TRBJ1-1; D gene: .; V gene: TRBV19; CDR3 protein: ASSIRWNTEAF
J gene: TRBJ2-3; D gene: .; V gene: TRBV15; CDR3 protein: ATSRGRIGSTDTQY
J gene: TRBJ2-5; D gene: .; V gene: TRBV6-6; CDR3 protein: ASSYRQETQY
J gene: TRBJ1-3; D gene: TRBD1; V gene: TRBV5-1; CDR3 protein: ASSTGQGVGNTIY
J gene: TRBJ1-1; D gene: .; V gene: TRBV18; CDR3 protein: ASSPLEAGVAEAF
J gene: TRBJ2-2; D gene: .; V gene: TRBV6-5; CDR3 protein: AYGTGELF
J gene: TRBJ2-7; D gene: .; V gene: TRBV29-1; CDR3 protein: AIRTGNSPYEQY
J gene: TRBJ2-3; D gene: TRBD1; V gene: TRBV7-6; CDR3 protein: ASSWGQGGTDTQY
J gene: TRBJ2-7; D gene: TRBD1; V gene: TRBV6-5; CDR3 protein: ASRDRGDSYEQY
J gene: TRBJ1-1; D gene: .; V gene: TRBV19; CDR3 protein: ASTLGYTEAF
J gene: TRBJ1-1; D gene: TRBD1; V gene: TRBV4-1; CDR3 protein: ASSSPDRELNTEAF
J gene: TRBJ2-7; D gene: .; V gene: TRBV6-2/TRBV6-3; CDR3 protein: ASSWASSYEQY
J gene: TRBJ1-6; D gene: .; V gene: TRBV3-1/TRBV3-2; CDR3 protein: ASSQGPGHSPLH
J gene: TRBJ2-2; D gene: .; V gene: TRBV7-3; CDR3 protein: ASSLRPNTGELF
J gene: TRBJ2-7; D gene: TRBD2; V gene: TRBV11-2; CDR3 protein: ASSLVGLSGGEQY
J gene: TRBJ1-2; D gene: TRBD1; V gene: TRBV12-5; CDR3 protein: ASGLATGVGGYT
J gene: TRBJ2-6; D gene: .; V gene: TRBV28; CDR3 protein: ATTATGSNSGANVLT
J gene: TRBJ1-2; D gene: TRBD1; V gene: TRBV7-3; CDR3 protein: ASSSNTGGNGYT
J gene: TRBJ2-2; D gene: .; V gene: TRBV24-1; CDR3 protein: ATSDQTGELF